These T cell receptor beta chains were read from a single sample in a study of post-analysis software for immune sequencing data. TCRdb reprocessed the PCR reads with MiXCR, giving one entry per CDR3 protein. The data hold roughly 650,000 distinct CDR3 sequences, with over 45% observed a single time. The sample taken for sequencing was blood. These receptors came from a girl aged 2 to 10 with multiple sclerosis. CDR3s include the opening cysteine and the closing phenylalanine or tryptophan. Each record gives: V gene, J gene, clone size, D gene, CDR3 DNA, CDR3 protein. D genes are given only for firm matches. Rows may omit the clone size; those that give it use once, few, many or a size class.

v_gene: TRBV5-1
j_gene: TRBJ2-7
abundance: once
d_gene: TRBD1
CDR3nt: TGCGCCAGCAGCTTGGTTCGGGGGGACAGGGTAGACGAGCAGTACTTC
CDR3aa: CASSLVRGDRVDEQYF

v_gene: TRBV5-1
j_gene: TRBJ2-7
abundance: -
d_gene: TRBD1
CDR3nt: TGCGCCAGCAGCCCACGTGGACAGGGTCAGGACGAGCAGTACTTC
CDR3aa: CASSPRGQGQDEQYF

v_gene: TRBV15
j_gene: TRBJ2-7
abundance: once
d_gene: -
CDR3nt: TGTGCCACCCGACGCCGGGGGAGTGGATACGAGCAGTACTTC
CDR3aa: CATRRRGSGYEQYF

v_gene: TRBV6-2/TRBV6-3
j_gene: TRBJ2-4
abundance: -
d_gene: -
CDR3nt: TGTGCCAGCAGTCCCGCGGACCCCAGCATTCAGTACTTC
CDR3aa: CASSPADPSIQYF

v_gene: TRBV6-2/TRBV6-3
j_gene: TRBJ1-5
abundance: -
d_gene: -
CDR3nt: TGTGCCAGCAGTTACTCCGCAGGAGGGGATCAGCCCCAGCATTTT
CDR3aa: CASSYSAGGDQPQHF

v_gene: TRBV20-1
j_gene: TRBJ2-1
abundance: -
d_gene: -
CDR3nt: TGCAGTGCCCACGAGGGGGGAGGCCCCCACAATGAGCAGTTCTTC
CDR3aa: CSAHEGGGPHNEQFF

v_gene: TRBV20-1
j_gene: TRBJ1-4
abundance: -
d_gene: -
CDR3nt: TGCAGTGCTAGAACAGCGAGGGGTGAAAAACTGTTTTTT
CDR3aa: CSARTARGEKLFF

v_gene: TRBV5-1
j_gene: TRBJ1-2
abundance: few
d_gene: -
CDR3nt: TGCGCCAGCAGCTTGGAGGGACGGATATATGGCTACACCTTC
CDR3aa: CASSLEGRIYGYTF

v_gene: TRBV9
j_gene: TRBJ2-4
abundance: -
d_gene: TRBD2
CDR3nt: TGTGCCAGCAGCGCGGCGGGGGACGTAGCTCTAGAGCAGTACTTC
CDR3aa: CASSAAGDVALEQYF

v_gene: TRBV4-3
j_gene: TRBJ1-2
abundance: -
d_gene: -
CDR3nt: TGCGCCAGCAGCCAAGATACCGGGCACTCTAACTATGGCTACACCTTC
CDR3aa: CASSQDTGHSNYGYTF

v_gene: TRBV5-6
j_gene: TRBJ2-7
abundance: -
d_gene: -
CDR3nt: TGTGCCAGCCGCGGGATAAATTCCTACGAGCAGTACTTC
CDR3aa: CASRGINSYEQYF

v_gene: TRBV7-9
j_gene: TRBJ2-3
abundance: few
d_gene: TRBD2
CDR3nt: TGTGCCAGCAGCTTATTACTAGCGGGGGATTACACAGATACGCAGTATTTT
CDR3aa: CASSLLLAGDYTDTQYF